Listed here is a single TCR beta chain. The target antigen is unknown. These data belong to a study of T cells in Graves' hyperthyroidism and ophthalmopathy. Amplification of TCR beta CDR3 regions was performed using RNA transcripts as template. The primer set for the first-round RT-PCR of the TCR CDR3 was HTBI. Each CDR3 protein is one row after TCRdb ran MiXCR on the multiplex PCR reads. The data show approximately 700,000 distinct CDR3 sequences, roughly 46% seen once. Per germline, CDR1 SGHVS and CDR2 FQNEAQ. V lost 5 bases, J lost 4 bases, and 14 bases lay in between. CDR3 length: 15 amino acids. Study results and caveats: Most expanded thyroid clonotypes above 0.001 recurred in blood. Ophthalmopathy and stable hyperthyroidism were separated by a 13 V-J model.

Researchers barred patients who had uncontrolled infection, other autoimmune disease, pregnancy or lactation. The rearrangement uses TRBV7-8 and TRBJ2-2, with TRBD1 as a possible D gene (5 bases). What was sequenced was peripheral blood or thyroid tissue (not recorded which). This receptor was obtained from an adult man with Graves' disease, either hyperthyroidism or ophthalmopathy (not recorded which). The CDR3 loop is CASSLTDTRTGELFF. CDR3 bases: TGTGCCAGCAGCCTTACGGACACACGCACCGGGGAGCTGTTTTTT.